This T cell receptor beta chain was found in a study of cytomegalovirus exposure and HLA in healthy donors. The CDR3 loop spans 18 amino acids. CDR1 and CDR2 from the germline V gene are SGHNT and YENEEA. With 4 bases clipped from V and 1 base from J, the junction kept 12 bases outside the gene matches. PCR employed 60 Vbeta and 13 Jbeta primers. Measured with immunoSEQ multiplex PCR; TCRdb has only the in-frame clones, and not every one. The top ten clones hold approximately 1.2% of a sample with roughly 170,000 clones, around 84% of them seen once. This clone came up once. This receptor was taken from a girl under 10 years old in good health and CMV-seropositive. The sample consisted of PBMCs. The chain carries TRBV11-3 and TRBJ2-2; 7 bases are shared with TRBD2. CDR3 nucleotides: TGTGCCAGCAGCTCAGAGGGAGGGTATCATAGGAACACCGGGGAGCTGTTTTTT. Amino acids: CASSSEGGYHRNTGELFF.